This T cell receptor (beta chain) was identified in a study of T cell repertoires in cytomegalovirus infection. Trimming shortened V by 6 bases and J by 1 base, and 12 bases separated the two germline ends. The CDR3 is 14 residues long. MiXCR, run by TCRdb on the reads, gives a single entry per CDR3 protein. This table holds 830,000 or so distinct CDR3 sequences, about 31% found once. This clonotype was recorded a few times. Its antigen is still unknown. The V call is TRBV12-3 or TRBV12-4, the J call TRBJ2-5, with D perhaps being TRBD1 or TRBD2 (5 bases each). The specimen comprised cultured CD8+ T cells from PBMCs, sampled from culture after CMV antigen stimulation. The receptor was isolated from a human donor in good health (CMV status not recorded). Some clones in this sample may be carry-over from other donors' samples. In DNA, the CDR3 is TGTGCCAGCAGCGGGGCGGGTATCCAAGAGACCCAGTACTTC. It is translated as CASSGAGIQETQYF.